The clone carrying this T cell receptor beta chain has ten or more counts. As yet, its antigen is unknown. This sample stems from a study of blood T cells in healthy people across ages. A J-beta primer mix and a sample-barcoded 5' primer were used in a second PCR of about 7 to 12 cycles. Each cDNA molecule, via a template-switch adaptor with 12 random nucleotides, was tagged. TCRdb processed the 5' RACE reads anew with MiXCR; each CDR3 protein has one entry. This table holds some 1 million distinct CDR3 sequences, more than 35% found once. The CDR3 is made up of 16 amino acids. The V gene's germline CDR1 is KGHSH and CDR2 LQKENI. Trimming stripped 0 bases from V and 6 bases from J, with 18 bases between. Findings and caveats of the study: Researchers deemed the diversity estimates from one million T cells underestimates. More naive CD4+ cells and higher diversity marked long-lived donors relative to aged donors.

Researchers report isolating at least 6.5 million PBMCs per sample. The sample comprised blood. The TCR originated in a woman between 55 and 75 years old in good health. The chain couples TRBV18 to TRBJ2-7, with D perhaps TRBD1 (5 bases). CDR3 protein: CASSPPLFQGSGEQYF. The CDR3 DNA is TGTGCCAGCTCACCACCCTTGTTTCAGGGATCGGGCGAGCAGTACTTC. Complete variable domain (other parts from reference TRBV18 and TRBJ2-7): NAGVMQNPRHLVRRRGQEARLRCSPMKGHSHVYWYRQLPEEGLKFMVYLQKENIIDESGMPKERFSAEFPKEGPSILRIQQVVRGDSAAYFCASSPPLFQGSGEQYFGPGTRLTVT.